The clone carrying this T cell receptor (beta chain) was seen many times. Its target is unknown. The data were taken from a study of glioma-infiltrating T cells. Amplification of TCR alpha and beta CDR3 regions from RNA used iRepertoire nested multiplex PCR. Tissue mRNA or PBMC total RNA, roughly 100-400 ng, went into one-step reverse transcription and amplification. A single record per CDR3 protein comes from TCRdb applying MiXCR to the multiplex PCR reads. The data contain about 130,000 distinct CDR3 sequences, 20% to 25% of them singletons. The CDR3 is 13 residues long. CDR1 and CDR2 from the germline V gene are DFQATT and SNEGSKA (reference sequence). Trimming shortened V by 4 bases and J by 2 bases, and 10 bases separated the two germline ends. Study results and limitations: Only very few CDR3 sequences appeared in both tissue and blood. Tissue-blood divergence was below expectation in non-neoplastic patients, above in gliomas.

This clonotype was obtained from a human donor with low-grade glioma or glioblastoma, undergoing nonglioma brain surgery, or in good health (not recorded which). The chain is built from TRBV20-1 and TRBJ2-3, with D perhaps being TRBD1 or TRBD2 (5 bases each). Sequenced material: glioma tissue, nonneoplastic brain tissue, or PBMCs (not recorded which). The CDR3 is CSAIRGHTDTQYF. DNA for the CDR3: TGCAGTGCTATCCGGGGCCACACAGATACGCAGTATTTT.